This TCR beta chain was sequenced during a study of type 1 regulatory T cells. Whole-study context: T-allo10 is a Tr1-enriched, alloantigen-specific CD4 T cell product made in vitro.

Regarding the study as a whole: Tr1 cells had a more restricted TCR repertoire than non-Tr1 cells.

Each CDR3 protein is one row after TCRdb ran MiXCR on the reads. The sample records about 62,000 distinct CDR3 sequences, roughly 60% being singletons. V was pared by 3 bases and J by 4 bases, with 6 bases of the junction left unmatched. The CDR3 has 15 amino acids. CDR1 and CDR2 from the germline V gene are LNHNV and YYDKDF (reference sequence). This clonotype was counted only a few times. Its target is not known. Sequences were obtained from cultured non-Tr1 T cells, either the whole culture or a sorted T cell fraction (not recorded which). V and J are TRBV15 and TRBJ1-5, with 7 bases matching TRBD1. This TCR derives from a human donor in good health. This CDR3 is CATSRATGLNQPQHF. Here the CDR3 DNA reads TGTGCCACCAGCAGGGCGACAGGGTTAAATCAGCCCCAGCATTTT.